This T cell receptor (beta chain) derives from a study of beta chain features in type 1 diabetes. Study findings and constraints: In comparison with healthy donors, patients had naive, central memory and Treg TCRB repertoires that appeared more similar. The study left unresolved whether HLA type influences TCRB rearrangement.

This clone has a handful of counts. Antigen: not known. Germline loops: CDR1 LGHNA, CDR2 YNFKEQ. This CDR3 contains 20 residues. The ends lost 0 bases at V and 4 bases at J; junction bases unmatched: 10. The study reverse transcribed the entire isolated RNA, so it sequenced expressed TCRB transcripts. Repertoires were generated with immunoSEQ multiplex PCR, while TCRdb's copy carries only in-frame clones and drops some. The data hold about 330,000 clones, with approximately 10% observed a single time. Material for sequencing was naive CD4+ T cells from blood. The TCR was taken from a woman in her thirties in good health. The chain links TRBV4-2 to TRBJ2-2, with 14 bases identical to TRBD2. DNA for the CDR3: TGTGCCAGCAGCCAAGATCGTCGGACTAGCGGGAGGCCGGGCACCGGGGAGCTGTTTTTT. Amino acids: CASSQDRRTSGRPGTGELFF.